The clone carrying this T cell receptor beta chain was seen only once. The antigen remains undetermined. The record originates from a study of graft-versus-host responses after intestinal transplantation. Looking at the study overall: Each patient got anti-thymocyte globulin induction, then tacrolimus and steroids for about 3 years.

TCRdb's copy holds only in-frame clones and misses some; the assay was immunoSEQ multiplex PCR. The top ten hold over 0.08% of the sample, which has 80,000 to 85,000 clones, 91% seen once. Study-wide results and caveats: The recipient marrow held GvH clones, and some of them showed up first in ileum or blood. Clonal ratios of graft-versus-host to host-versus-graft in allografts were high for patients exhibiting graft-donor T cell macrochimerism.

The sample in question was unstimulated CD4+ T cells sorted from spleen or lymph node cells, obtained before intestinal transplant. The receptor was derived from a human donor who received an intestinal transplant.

The CDR3 here is CASSATSGVKQFF. The CDR3 DNA follows: TGTGCCAGCAGCGCGACTAGCGGGGTAAAGCAGTTCTTC. The chain combines TRBV6-4 with TRBJ2-1; 11 positions agree with TRBD2. The CDR3 is made up of 13 amino acids. J lost 11 bases, V lost 6 bases, and 6 bases had no gene match. Germline V CDR1 and CDR2: MRHNA, SNTAGT.